One sample yielded the 4 T cell receptor beta chains listed below, sequenced in a study of PD-1 blockade in classical Hodgkin lymphoma. Time point noted: cycle 4 day 1 (C4D1), after less than 7 weeks of nivolumab. Each patient's relapse followed autologous stem cell transplantation, and brentuximab vedotin exposure varied. Data came from immunoSEQ multiplex PCR; TCRdb stores just in-frame clones and leaves some out. The sample carries about 33,000 clones, approximately 70% recorded once. The sample here was peripheral blood mononuclear cells (PBMCs), taken before the fourth cycle of nivolumab. The origin of the receptors is a human donor with classical Hodgkin lymphoma.

The chain employs TRBV5-1 and TRBJ2-7; no firm D call. The V gene's germline CDR1 is SGHRS and CDR2 YFSETQ. This CDR3 region has 14 residues. Trimming took off 4 bases at V and 1 base at J, with 12 bases between the two ends. CDR3: CASSVGLGSYEQYF. DNA of the CDR3: TGCGCCAGCAGCGTCGGTTTGGGTTCCTACGAGCAGTACTTC.

J is TRBJ2-2 and V is TRBV30; unclear D gene. Trimming pared 5 bases from V and 4 bases from J, leaving 8 bases between. The CDR3 is made up of 12 amino acids. CDR1 is GTSNPN and CDR2 is SVGIG in the germline V gene (reference sequence). The CDR3 nucleotides are TGTGCCTGGGTAGGATCCACCGGGGAGCTGTTTTTT. Protein: CAWVGSTGELFF.

V and J are TRBV5-1 and TRBJ2-5; no definite D call. The CDR3 runs to 13 residues. The V end lost 2 bases, the J end lost 5 bases, and 10 bases lay between the germline ends. The germline V gene has CDR1 SGHRS and CDR2 YFSETQ. The CDR3 region has the DNA TGCGCCAGCAGCTTCGGTTTTCCGGAGACCCAGTACTTC. It yields the protein CASSFGFPETQYF.

The chain has TRBV19 and TRBJ1-1; no firm D call. Trimming took off 6 bases at V and 2 bases at J, with 10 bases between the two ends. Germline V CDR1 and CDR2: LNHDA, SQIVND (reference sequence). The CDR3 loop spans 13 amino acids. Here the CDR3 DNA reads TGTGCCAGTAGAAGACAATCCAACACTGAAGCTTTCTTT. As protein: CASRRQSNTEAFF.